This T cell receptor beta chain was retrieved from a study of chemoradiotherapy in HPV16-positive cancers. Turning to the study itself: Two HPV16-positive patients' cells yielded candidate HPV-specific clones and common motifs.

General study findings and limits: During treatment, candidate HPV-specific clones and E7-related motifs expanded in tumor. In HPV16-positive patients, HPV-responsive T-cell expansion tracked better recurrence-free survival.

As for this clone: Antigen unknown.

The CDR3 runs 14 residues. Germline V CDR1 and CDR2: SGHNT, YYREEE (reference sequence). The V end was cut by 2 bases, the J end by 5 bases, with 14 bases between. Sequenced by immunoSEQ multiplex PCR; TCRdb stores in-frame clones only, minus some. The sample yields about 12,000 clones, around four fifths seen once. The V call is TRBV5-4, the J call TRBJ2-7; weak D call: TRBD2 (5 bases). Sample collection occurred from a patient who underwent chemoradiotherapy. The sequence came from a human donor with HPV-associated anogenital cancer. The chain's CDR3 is CASSFGKRFNEQYF. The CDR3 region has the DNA TGTGCCAGCAGCTTCGGGAAAAGGTTTAACGAGCAGTACTTC.